The source of this TCR beta chain is a study of Graves' ophthalmopathy and Graves' hyperthyroidism. Study-wide results and limits: The model predicted progression of ophthalmopathy with a sensitivity of 60% to 71%, and its specificity was roughly 72%. A 13-signature model separated ophthalmopathy from stable hyperthyroidism, about 90% sensitivity, roughly 80% specificity.

Looked up from germline, CDR1 is GTSNPN and CDR2 is SVGIG (reference sequence). The CDR3 is made up of 12 amino acids. Researchers took RNA transcripts and amplified TCR beta CDR3 regions from them. First-round RT-PCR used HTBI primers; second-round multiplex PCR followed. TCRdb analysed the multiplex PCR reads with MiXCR anew, one entry per CDR3 protein. In the table there are some 400,000 distinct CDR3 sequences, around 20% of which are singletons. At least ten counts were recorded for this clonotype. Its antigen is currently unknown. A read error may produce the germline difference seen at one junction end.

The clonotype originates from a woman younger than 35 with Graves' ophthalmopathy. The chain uses TRBV30 and TRBJ1-1, with D perhaps matching TRBD1 (6 bases). The sample taken for sequencing was peripheral blood. CDR3 loop: CGWGHLVTEAFF. CDR3 nucleotides: TGTGGCTGGGGGCATTTAGTCACTGAAGCTTTCTTT.